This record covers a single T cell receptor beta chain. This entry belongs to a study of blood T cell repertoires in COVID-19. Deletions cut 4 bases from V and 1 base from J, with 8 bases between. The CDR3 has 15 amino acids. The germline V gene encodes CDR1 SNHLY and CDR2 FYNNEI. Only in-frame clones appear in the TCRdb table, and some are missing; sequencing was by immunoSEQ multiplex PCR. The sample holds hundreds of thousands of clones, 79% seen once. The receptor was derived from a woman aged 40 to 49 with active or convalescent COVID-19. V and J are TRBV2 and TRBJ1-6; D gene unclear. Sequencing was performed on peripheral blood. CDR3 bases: TGTGCCAGCAGTGGCGGAAGGTCCTATAATTCACCCCTCCACTTT. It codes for CASSGGRSYNSPLHF.